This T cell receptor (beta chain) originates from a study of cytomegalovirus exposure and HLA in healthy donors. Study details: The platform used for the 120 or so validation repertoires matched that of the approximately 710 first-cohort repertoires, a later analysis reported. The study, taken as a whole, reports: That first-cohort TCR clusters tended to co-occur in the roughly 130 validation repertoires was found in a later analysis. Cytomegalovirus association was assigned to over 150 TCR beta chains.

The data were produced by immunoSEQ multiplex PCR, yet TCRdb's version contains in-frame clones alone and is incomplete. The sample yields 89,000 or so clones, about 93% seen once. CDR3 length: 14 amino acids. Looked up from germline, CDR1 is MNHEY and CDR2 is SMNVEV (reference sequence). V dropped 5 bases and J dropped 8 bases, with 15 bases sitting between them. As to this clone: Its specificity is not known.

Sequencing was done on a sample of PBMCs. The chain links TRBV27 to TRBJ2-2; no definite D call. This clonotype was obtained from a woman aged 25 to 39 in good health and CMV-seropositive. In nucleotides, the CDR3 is TGTGCCAGCAGTCCCTATCCTGACTGGGGGGAGCTGTTTTTT. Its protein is CASSPYPDWGELFF.